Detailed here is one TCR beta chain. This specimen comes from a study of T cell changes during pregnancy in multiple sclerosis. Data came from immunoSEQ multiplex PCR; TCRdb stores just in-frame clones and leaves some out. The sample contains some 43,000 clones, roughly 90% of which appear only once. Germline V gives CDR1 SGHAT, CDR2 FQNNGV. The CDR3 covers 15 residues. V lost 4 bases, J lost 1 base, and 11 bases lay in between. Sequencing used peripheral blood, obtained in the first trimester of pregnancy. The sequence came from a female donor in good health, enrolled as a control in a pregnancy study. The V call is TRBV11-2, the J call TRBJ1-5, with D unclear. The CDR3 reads CASSYPVVSNQPQHF. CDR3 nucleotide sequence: TGTGCCAGCAGCTACCCGGTCGTGAGCAATCAGCCCCAGCATTTT. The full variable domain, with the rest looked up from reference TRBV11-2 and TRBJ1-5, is EAGVAQSPRYKIIEKRQSVAFWCNPISGHATLYWYQQILGQGPKLLIQFQNNGVVDDSQLPKDRFSAERLKGVDSTLKIQPAKLEDSAVYLCASSYPVVSNQPQHFGDGTRLSIL.